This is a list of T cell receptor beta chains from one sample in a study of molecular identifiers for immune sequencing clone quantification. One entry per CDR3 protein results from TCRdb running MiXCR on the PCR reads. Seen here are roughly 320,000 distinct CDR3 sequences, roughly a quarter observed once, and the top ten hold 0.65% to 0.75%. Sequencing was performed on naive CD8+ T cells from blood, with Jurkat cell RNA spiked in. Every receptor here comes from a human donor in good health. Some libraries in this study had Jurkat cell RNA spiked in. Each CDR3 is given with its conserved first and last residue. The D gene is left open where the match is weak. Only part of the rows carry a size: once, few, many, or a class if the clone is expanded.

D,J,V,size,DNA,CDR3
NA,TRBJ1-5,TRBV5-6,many,TGTGCCAGCAGCTCTGCTGGGACGGATAATCCCCAGCCCCAGCATTTT,CASSSAGTDNPQPQHF
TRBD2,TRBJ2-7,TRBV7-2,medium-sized,TGTGCCAGCAGCTTTACTAGCGGGGAGTACGAGCAGTACTTC,CASSFTSGEYEQYF
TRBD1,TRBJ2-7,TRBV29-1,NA,TGCAGCGTTGGGGACAGGGGTTGGGAGCAGTACTTC,CSVGDRGWEQYF
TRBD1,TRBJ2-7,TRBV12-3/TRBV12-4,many,TGTGCCAGCAGCCCCCTCAGACAGGGGGCGGACGAGCAGTACTTC,CASSPLRQGADEQYF
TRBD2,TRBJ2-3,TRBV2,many,TGTGCCAGCAGGTCCGGCGGGAGGCTTAGTAGCACAGATACGCAGTATTTT,CASRSGGRLSSTDTQYF
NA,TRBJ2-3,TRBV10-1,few,TGCGCCAGCAGTGAGCTCCCGGAGTCCGATACGCAGTATTTT,CASSELPESDTQYF
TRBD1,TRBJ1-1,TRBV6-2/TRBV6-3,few,TGTGCCAGCAGTTATCTAGGGGGCGGCGGCACTGAAGCTTTCTTT,CASSYLGGGGTEAFF
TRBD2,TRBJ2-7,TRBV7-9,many,TGTGCCAGCAGCTCTCTTAGCGGGAGTCGGAACGAGCAGTACTTC,CASSSLSGSRNEQYF
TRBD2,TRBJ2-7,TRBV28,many,TGTGCCAGCAGTACCGTCCCGGGACTAGCTCACTCCTACGAGCAGTACTTC,CASSTVPGLAHSYEQYF
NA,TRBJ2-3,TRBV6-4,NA,TGTGCCACAACCCTCAGGGGCCGCACAGATACGCAGTATTTT,CATTLRGRTDTQYF
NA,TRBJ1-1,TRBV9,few,TGTGCCAGCAGCGTAGGGGCCGTTGAAGAAGCTTTCTTT,CASSVGAVEEAFF
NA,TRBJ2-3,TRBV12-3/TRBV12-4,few,TGTGCCAGCAGTTTAAGCCTAGCGAGTAGCACAGATACGCAGTATTTT,CASSLSLASSTDTQYF
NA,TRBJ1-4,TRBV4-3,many,TGCGCCAGCAGCCAAGATTCAACTAATGAAAAACTGTTTTTT,CASSQDSTNEKLFF
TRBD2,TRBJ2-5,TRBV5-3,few,TGTGCCAGCAGCTTGGGATGGGGGGGCCAAGAGACCCAGTACTTC,CASSLGWGGQETQYF
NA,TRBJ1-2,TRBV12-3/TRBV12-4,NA,TGTGCCAGCAGTCCCACGATGGATGCCTACACCTTC,CASSPTMDAYTF